The 19 T cell receptor beta chains in this list originate from one sample, sequenced in a study of graft-versus-host responses after intestinal transplantation. The antigens of these receptors remain unknown. TCRdb keeps only in-frame clones here, not all; method: immunoSEQ multiplex PCR. The profile shows about 100,000 clones, 80% to 95% of them singletons. The sequences come from unstimulated CD8+ T cells sorted from spleen or lymph node cells, collected before intestinal transplant. The receptor set was obtained from a human donor who received an intestinal transplant.

The chain couples TRBV7-9 to TRBJ2-1, with D unclear. The germline V gene encodes CDR1 SEHNR and CDR2 FQNEAQ (reference sequence). The CDR3 consists of 11 residues. Trimming cost V 5 bases and J 6 bases, with 5 bases left between them. CDR3 region: CASSAGNEQFF. The CDR3 DNA sequence: TGTGCCAGCAGCGCCGGCAATGAGCAGTTCTTC.

The chain uses TRBV9 and TRBJ2-2; 12 nucleotides line up with TRBD2. The V gene end was trimmed by 4 bases and the J gene end by 4 bases; junction bases not matched to a gene: 5. This CDR3 contains 16 residues. Looked up from germline, CDR1 is SGDLS and CDR2 is YYNGEE. In DNA form, the CDR3 reads TGTGCCAGCAGCCCTAGCGGGAGGGGCCGCACCGGGGAGCTGTTTTTT. This translates into CASSPSGRGRTGELFF.

The V call is TRBV11-2, the J call TRBJ1-4; 10 bases agree with TRBD1. The CDR3 extends over 13 amino acids. With V trimmed by 4 bases and J by 14 bases, 7 bases remained unmatched. The V gene's germline CDR1 is SGHAT and CDR2 FQNNGV. The CDR3 DNA reads TGTGCCAGCAGCTACCTGGGACAGGGGTTTCTGTTTTTT. It codes for CASSYLGQGFLFF.

V and J are TRBV11-2 and TRBJ2-1; 15 nucleotides agree with TRBD2. Unmatched junction bases numbered 8, after V lost 3 bases and J lost 8 bases. The CDR3 sequence is 17 residues long. CDR1 and CDR2 from the germline V gene are SGHAT and FQNNGV. The CDR3 sequence is CASSFPHGLAGGDEQFF. The CDR3 DNA reads TGTGCCAGCAGCTTCCCCCATGGACTAGCGGGGGGGGATGAGCAGTTCTTC.

The chain links TRBV14 to TRBJ2-2; a weak D match, TRBD2 (6 bases). The CDR3 is 15 amino acids. Trimming shortened V by 2 bases and J by 6 bases, and 13 bases separated the two germline ends. In germline, CDR1 is SGHDN, CDR2 FVKESK. This CDR3 reads CASSQYGGVSGELFF. In nucleotides, the CDR3 is TGTGCCAGCAGCCAATATGGCGGGGTCTCCGGGGAGCTGTTTTTT.

The rearrangement joins TRBV28 to TRBJ2-2; no clear D gene. CDR3 length: 13 amino acids. The ends were cut back, 1 base at V and 6 bases at J, with 6 bases in the middle. Per the germline V gene, CDR1 is MDHEN and CDR2 is SYDVKM. The CDR3 loop is CASSLSQAGELFF. CDR3 DNA sequence: TGTGCCAGCAGTTTATCCCAAGCCGGGGAGCTGTTTTTT.

This chain joins TRBV10-3 and TRBJ2-1, with TRBD1 as a possible D gene (5 bases). Germline CDR1 reads ENHRY; CDR2 reads SYGVKD. The V gene lost 0 bases and the J gene lost 4 bases, with 16 bases spanning the gap. The length of the CDR3 is 17 residues. CDR3 DNA sequence: TGTGCCATCAGTGAGTCAGGGGAAGTAGGTCCGTACAATGAGCAGTTCTTC. Translated: CAISESGEVGPYNEQFF.

The V gene is TRBV7-3, the J gene TRBJ1-1; D gene uncertain. Germline CDR1 is SGHTA and CDR2 is FQGTGA. The CDR3 has 16 amino acids. V was clipped by 1 base and J by 0 bases, with 12 bases between them. In DNA form, the CDR3 reads TGTGCCAGCAGCTTAAGTGGACGGGGAGTGAACACTGAAGCTTTCTTT. This encodes CASSLSGRGVNTEAFF.

This clone was observed a handful of times. The V gene is TRBV7-9, the J gene TRBJ1-1; 7 nucleotides agree with TRBD1. The CDR3 is 14 residues long. Per germline, CDR1 SEHNR and CDR2 FQNEAQ (reference sequence). The trim removed 4 bases at V and 0 bases at J, leaving 2 bases unmatched. The CDR3 DNA reads TGTGCCAGCAGCTCGGGACAGATGAACACTGAAGCTTTCTTT. It is translated as CASSSGQMNTEAFF.

This rearrangement joins TRBV5-6 to TRBJ2-3, with 11 bases lining up with TRBD2. Germline-derived CDR1 and CDR2 are SGHDT and YYEEEE. The length of the CDR3 is 16 residues. V lost 6 bases and J lost 2; bases outside the gene matches: 8. Written as DNA, the CDR3 is TGTGCCAGCACCGGACTAGCGGGCGGGTCCACAGATACGCAGTATTTT. The encoded protein is CASTGLAGGSTDTQYF.

The chain recombines TRBV4-1 with TRBJ2-3; D is unclear. The length of the CDR3 is 12 residues. V gave up 4 bases and J gave up 5 bases, with 7 bases separating them. Germline CDR1 is MGHRA and CDR2 is YSYEKL. Here the CDR3 reads CASSPDQDTQYF. CDR3 nucleotides: TGCGCCAGCAGCCCAGACCAAGATACGCAGTATTTT.

The V gene is TRBV5-6, the J gene TRBJ2-1; 13 bases are a match to TRBD2. This CDR3 is built from 18 residues. V gave up 1 base and J gave up 6 bases; unmatched junction bases: 10. Germline V CDR1 and CDR2: SGHDT, YYEEEE. CDR3 residues: CASSLNYRTSGRSNEQFF. In DNA form, the CDR3 reads TGTGCCAGCAGCTTGAACTACAGGACTAGCGGGAGAAGCAATGAGCAGTTCTTC.

This clone was counted once. The chain uses TRBV7-3 and TRBJ2-1; 8 bases are shared with TRBD2. V lost 2 bases, J lost 0 bases, and 6 bases stayed unmatched. The CDR3 is made up of 17 amino acids. The V gene's germline CDR1 is SGHTA and CDR2 FQGTGA. The CDR3: CASSLAGGFGSYNEQFF. In DNA form, the CDR3 reads TGTGCCAGCAGCTTAGCGGGGGGCTTCGGCTCCTACAATGAGCAGTTCTTC.

The chain is built from TRBV9 and TRBJ2-7, with 9 bases identical to TRBD2. J was trimmed by 5 bases and V by 2 bases; bases with no gene match: 17. The germline gives CDR1 SGDLS, CDR2 YYNGEE. The CDR3 runs 18 residues. CDR3 DNA sequence: TGTGCCAGCAGCGTTGGGAGTAGCGGGAGAATAAGGGCGGACGAGCAGTACTTC. Protein sequence: CASSVGSSGRIRADEQYF.

The DNA for the CDR3 is TGTGCCAGCAGCAAATCGGGTCGCCAGTGGGCAACCCAGTACTTC. It codes for CASSKSGRQWATQYF. The V gene is TRBV7-2, the J gene TRBJ2-5; D call uncertain. In germline, CDR1 is SGHTA, CDR2 FQGNSA. V was clipped by 5 bases and J by 8 bases, with 21 bases between them. The CDR3 runs 15 residues.

This chain connects TRBV6-5 to TRBJ1-2, with 7 bases identical to TRBD1. The CDR3 covers 15 residues. V dropped 5 bases and J dropped 2; count of bases not matched to a gene: 8. Germline CDR1 MNHEY, CDR2 SVGAGI. CDR3 in DNA: TGTGCCAGCAGTGCTACAGGGGTCCCGAACTATGGCTACACCTTC. Its translation is CASSATGVPNYGYTF.

This clone was found once. The rearrangement links TRBV9 to TRBJ2-3; TRBD2 agrees at 10 bases. Trimming removed 4 bases from V and 1 base from J; junction bases left unmatched: 3. The V gene's germline CDR1 is SGDLS and CDR2 YYNGEE. The CDR3 totals 15 residues. DNA of the CDR3: TGTGCCAGCAGCACCGGGACTAGCGGCACAGATACGCAGTATTTT. This translates into CASSTGTSGTDTQYF.

This chain uses TRBV9 with TRBJ2-7; 10 positions match TRBD2. The CDR3 is made up of 15 amino acids. Germline assignment: CDR1 SGDLS and CDR2 YYNGEE. The V segment lost 1 base and the J segment 1 base; nucleotides outside the gene matches: 2. CDR3 amino acids: CASSVLAGGSYEQYF. The CDR3 DNA sequence: TGTGCCAGCAGCGTATTAGCGGGGGGTTCCTACGAGCAGTACTTC.

This clone came up a few times. A much larger clone lies one base from this, so it may be a read error. This rearrangement joins TRBV6-5 to TRBJ2-1, with TRBD1 matching over 12 bases. Per the germline V gene, CDR1 is MNHEY and CDR2 is SVGAGI. After removal of 5 bases from V and 8 bases from J, the junction contained 4 bases not matched to a gene. The CDR3 totals 14 residues. The CDR3 loop is CASSDGTGGDEQFF. CDR3 DNA sequence: TGTGCCAGCAGTGACGGGACAGGGGGCGATGAGCAGTTCTTC.